This T cell receptor beta chain comes out of a study of CD8 T cells in ankylosing spondylitis. Study-wide results and caveats: There was reportedly significant enrichment of clones that were disease-linked in matched ankylosing spondylitis synovial fluid. One TCR beta motif, made up of roughly eight highly homologous variants, appeared characteristic of ankylosing spondylitis blood.

About this clonotype itself: Its antigen remains unidentified.

V shed 0 bases and J 5 bases; nucleotides not matched to a gene: 11. The CDR3 contains 18 residues. One entry per CDR3 protein results from TCRdb running MiXCR on the 5' RACE reads. The sample records around 450,000 distinct CDR3 sequences, roughly a quarter being singletons. The chain carries TRBV12-3 or TRBV12-4 and TRBJ2-3; 10 positions agree with TRBD2. Sequencing input: blood, either unsorted or a sorted T cell fraction (not recorded which). This TCR came from a male donor with ankylosing spondylitis. Here the CDR3 reads CASSLAAVVAGGRDTQYF. The CDR3 DNA reads as TGTGCCAGCAGTTTAGCCGCCGTTGTAGCGGGAGGACGAGATACGCAGTATTTT.